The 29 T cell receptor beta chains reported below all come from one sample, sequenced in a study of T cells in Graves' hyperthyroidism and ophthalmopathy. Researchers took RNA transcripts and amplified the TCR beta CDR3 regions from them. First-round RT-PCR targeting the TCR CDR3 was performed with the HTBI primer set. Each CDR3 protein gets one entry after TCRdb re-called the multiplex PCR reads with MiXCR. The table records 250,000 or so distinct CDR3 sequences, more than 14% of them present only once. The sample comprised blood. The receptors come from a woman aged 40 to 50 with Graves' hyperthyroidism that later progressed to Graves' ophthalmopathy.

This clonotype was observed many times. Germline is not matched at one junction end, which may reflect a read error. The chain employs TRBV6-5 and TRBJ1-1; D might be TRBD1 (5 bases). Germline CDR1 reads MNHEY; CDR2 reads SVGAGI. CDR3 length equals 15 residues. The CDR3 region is CPSSYSSREDTEAFF. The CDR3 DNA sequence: TGTCCCAGCAGTTACTCGAGCAGGGAGGACACTGAAGCTTTCTTT.

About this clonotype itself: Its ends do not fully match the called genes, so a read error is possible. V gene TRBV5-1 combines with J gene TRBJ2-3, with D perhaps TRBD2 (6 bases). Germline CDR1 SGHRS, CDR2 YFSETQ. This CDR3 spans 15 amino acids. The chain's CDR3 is CASSLFSGSTDTQSF. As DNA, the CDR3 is TGCGCCAGCAGCTTGTTTAGCGGAAGCACAGATACTCAGTCTTTT.

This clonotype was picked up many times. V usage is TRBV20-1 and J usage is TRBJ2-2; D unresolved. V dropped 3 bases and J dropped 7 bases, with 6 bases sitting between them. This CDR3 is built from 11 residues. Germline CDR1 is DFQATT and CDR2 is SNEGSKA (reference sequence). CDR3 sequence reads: CSARLLGELFF. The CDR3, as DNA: TGCAGTGCTAGGTTACTCGGGGAGCTGTTTTTT.

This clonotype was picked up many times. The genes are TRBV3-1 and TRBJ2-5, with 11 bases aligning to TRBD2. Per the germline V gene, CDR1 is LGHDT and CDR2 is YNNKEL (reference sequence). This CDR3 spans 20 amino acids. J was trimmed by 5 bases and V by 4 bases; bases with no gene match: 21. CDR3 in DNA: TGTGCCAGCAGCCGACGGGGGGCTACTAGCGGGAGTGGGTCCGCGGAGACCCAGTACTTC. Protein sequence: CASSRRGATSGSGSAETQYF.

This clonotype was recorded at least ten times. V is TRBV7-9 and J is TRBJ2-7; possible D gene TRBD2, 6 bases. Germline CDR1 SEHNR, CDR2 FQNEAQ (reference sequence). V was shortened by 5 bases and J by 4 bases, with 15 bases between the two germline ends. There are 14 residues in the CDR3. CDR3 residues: CASSLSAGMYEQYF. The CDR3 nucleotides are TGTGCCAGCAGCCTCTCCGCGGGAATGTACGAGCAGTACTTC. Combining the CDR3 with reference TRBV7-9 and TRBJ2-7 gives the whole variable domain DTGVSQNPRHKITKRGQNVTFRCDPISEHNRLYWYRQTLGQGPEFLTYFQNEAQLEKSRLLSDRFSAERPKGSFSTLEIQRTEQGDSAMYLCASSLSAGMYEQYFGPGTRLTVT.

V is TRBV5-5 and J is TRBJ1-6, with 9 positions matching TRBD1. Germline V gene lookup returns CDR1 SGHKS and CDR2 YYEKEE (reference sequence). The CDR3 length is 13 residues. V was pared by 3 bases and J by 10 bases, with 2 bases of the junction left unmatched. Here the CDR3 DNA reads TGTGCCAGCAGCTGGACAGGGGAGTCACCCCTCCACTTT. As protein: CASSWTGESPLHF.

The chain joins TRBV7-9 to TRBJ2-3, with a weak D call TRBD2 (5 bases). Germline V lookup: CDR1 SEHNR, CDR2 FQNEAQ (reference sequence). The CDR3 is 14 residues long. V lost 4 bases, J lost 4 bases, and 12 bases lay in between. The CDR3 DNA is TGTGCCAGCAGCTATGAGGGTAGTGCAGATACGCAGTATTTT. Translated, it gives CASSYEGSADTQYF.

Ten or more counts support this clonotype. The DNA of the CDR3 is TGCGCCAGCAGCTACAGCCGGGGGACTATCAACAATGAGCAGTTCTTC. Its protein is CASSYSRGTINNEQFF. This chain connects TRBV10-2 to TRBJ2-1; TRBD2 aligns across 7 bases. CDR3 size: 16 residues. Germline assignment: CDR1 WSHSY and CDR2 SAAADI. V lost 6 bases to trimming and J lost 5 bases; unmatched junction nucleotides: 13.

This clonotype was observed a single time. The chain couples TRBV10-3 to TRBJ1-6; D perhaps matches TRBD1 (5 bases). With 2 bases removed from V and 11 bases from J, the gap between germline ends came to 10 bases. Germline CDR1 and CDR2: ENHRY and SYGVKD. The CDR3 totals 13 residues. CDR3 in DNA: TGTGCCATCAGTGAGGGAAGGGGTGCACCCCTCCACTTT. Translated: CAISEGRGAPLHF.

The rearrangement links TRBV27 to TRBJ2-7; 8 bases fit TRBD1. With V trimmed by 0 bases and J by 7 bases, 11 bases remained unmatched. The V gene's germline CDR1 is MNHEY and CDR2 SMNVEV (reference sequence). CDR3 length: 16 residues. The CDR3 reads CASSLSNRGYTTEQYF. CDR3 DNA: TGTGCCAGCAGTTTATCGAACAGGGGGTATACTACAGAGCAGTACTTC.

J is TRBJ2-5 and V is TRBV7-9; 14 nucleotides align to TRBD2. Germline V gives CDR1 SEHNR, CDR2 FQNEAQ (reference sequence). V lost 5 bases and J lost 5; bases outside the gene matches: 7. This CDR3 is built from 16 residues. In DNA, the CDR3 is TGTGCCAGCAGCGGGACTAGCGGGAGAAGCTATGAGACCCAGTACTTC. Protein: CASSGTSGRSYETQYF.

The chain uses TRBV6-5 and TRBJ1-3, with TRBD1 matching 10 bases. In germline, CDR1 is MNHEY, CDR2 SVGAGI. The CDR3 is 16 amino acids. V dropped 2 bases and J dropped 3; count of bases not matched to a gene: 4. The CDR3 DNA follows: TGTGCCAGCAGTTACGGGACAGGGGTTTTTGGAAACACCATATATTTT. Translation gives CASSYGTGVFGNTIYF.

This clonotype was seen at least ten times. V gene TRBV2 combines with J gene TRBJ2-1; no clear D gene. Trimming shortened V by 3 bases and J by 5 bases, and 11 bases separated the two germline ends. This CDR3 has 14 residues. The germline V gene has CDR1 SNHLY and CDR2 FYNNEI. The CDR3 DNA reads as TGTGCCAGCAGTGATAGGGCAGGAAACAATGAGCAGTTCTTC. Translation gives CASSDRAGNNEQFF.

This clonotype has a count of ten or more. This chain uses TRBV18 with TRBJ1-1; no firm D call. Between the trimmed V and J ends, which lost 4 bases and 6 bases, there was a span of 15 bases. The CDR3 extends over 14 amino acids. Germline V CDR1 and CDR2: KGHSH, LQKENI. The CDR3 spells CASSLLEGTAEAFF. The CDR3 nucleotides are TGTGCCAGCTCACTTCTCGAGGGAACAGCTGAAGCTTTCTTT.

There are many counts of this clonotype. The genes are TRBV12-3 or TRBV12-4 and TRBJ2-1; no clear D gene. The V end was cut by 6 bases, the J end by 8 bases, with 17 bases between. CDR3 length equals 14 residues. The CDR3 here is CASSSYPVLDEQFF. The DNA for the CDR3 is TGTGCCAGCAGCTCCTATCCGGTCTTGGATGAGCAGTTCTTC.

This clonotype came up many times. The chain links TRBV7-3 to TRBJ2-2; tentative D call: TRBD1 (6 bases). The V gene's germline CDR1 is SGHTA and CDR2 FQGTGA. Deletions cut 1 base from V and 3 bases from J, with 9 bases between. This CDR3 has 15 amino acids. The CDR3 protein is CASSLRGRHTGELFF. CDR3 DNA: TGTGCCAGCAGCTTAAGGGGGCGTCACACCGGGGAGCTGTTTTTT.

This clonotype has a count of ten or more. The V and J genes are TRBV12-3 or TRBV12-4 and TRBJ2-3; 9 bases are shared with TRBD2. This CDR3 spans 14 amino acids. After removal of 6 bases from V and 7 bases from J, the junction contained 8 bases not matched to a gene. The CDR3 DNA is TGTGCCAGCAGCCCCAGCGGGAGGAGCCATACGCAGTATTTT. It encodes CASSPSGRSHTQYF.

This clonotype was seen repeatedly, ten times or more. Here the CDR3 reads CASSSYAGHGYTF. The CDR3 DNA sequence: TGTGCCAGCAGCTCATACGCAGGGCATGGCTACACCTTC. The chain joins TRBV7-3 to TRBJ1-2; TRBD1 might be the D (5 bases). The CDR3 is 13 residues long. Germline V CDR1 and CDR2: SGHTA, FQGTGA. V was cut by 4 bases and J by 6 bases, with 12 bases left in between.

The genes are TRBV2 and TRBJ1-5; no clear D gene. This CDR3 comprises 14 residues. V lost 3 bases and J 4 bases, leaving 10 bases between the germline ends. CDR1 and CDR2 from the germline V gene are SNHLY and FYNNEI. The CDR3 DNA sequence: TGTGCCAGCAGTGATGGAGAAGGGAATCAGCCCCAGCATTTT. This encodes CASSDGEGNQPQHF.

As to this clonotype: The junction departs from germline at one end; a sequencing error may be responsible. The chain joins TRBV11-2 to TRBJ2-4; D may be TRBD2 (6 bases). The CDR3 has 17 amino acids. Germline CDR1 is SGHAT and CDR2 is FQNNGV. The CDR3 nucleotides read TGTGCCAGCGGTCAGAGTCGATCTTTACTAGCCAAAAACACTCAGTACTTC. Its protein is CASGQSRSLLAKNTQYF.

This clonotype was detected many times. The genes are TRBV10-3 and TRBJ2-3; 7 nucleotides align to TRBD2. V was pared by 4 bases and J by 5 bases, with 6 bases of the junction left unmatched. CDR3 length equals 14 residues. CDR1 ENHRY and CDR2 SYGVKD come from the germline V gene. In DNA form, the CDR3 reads TGTGCCATCAGTGTTGGGGGAGGGCAAGATACGCAGTATTTT. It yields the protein CAISVGGGQDTQYF.

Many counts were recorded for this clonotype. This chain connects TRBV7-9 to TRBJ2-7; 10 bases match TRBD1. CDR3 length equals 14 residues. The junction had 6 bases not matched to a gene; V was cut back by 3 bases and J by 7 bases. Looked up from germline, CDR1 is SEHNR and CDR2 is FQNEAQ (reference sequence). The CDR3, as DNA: TGTGCCAGCAGCTTGGGGACAGGGGTGCGGGAGCAGTACTTC. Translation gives CASSLGTGVREQYF. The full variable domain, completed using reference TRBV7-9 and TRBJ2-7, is DTGVSQNPRHKITKRGQNVTFRCDPISEHNRLYWYRQTLGQGPEFLTYFQNEAQLEKSRLLSDRFSAERPKGSFSTLEIQRTEQGDSAMYLCASSLGTGVREQYFGPGTRLTVT.

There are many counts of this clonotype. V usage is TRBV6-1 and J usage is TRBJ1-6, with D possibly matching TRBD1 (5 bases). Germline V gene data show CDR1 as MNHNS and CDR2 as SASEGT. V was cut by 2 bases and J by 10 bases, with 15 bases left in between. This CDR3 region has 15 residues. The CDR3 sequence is CASSERRQGGSPLHF. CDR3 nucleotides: TGTGCCAGCAGTGAACGAAGGCAGGGCGGCTCACCCCTCCACTTT.

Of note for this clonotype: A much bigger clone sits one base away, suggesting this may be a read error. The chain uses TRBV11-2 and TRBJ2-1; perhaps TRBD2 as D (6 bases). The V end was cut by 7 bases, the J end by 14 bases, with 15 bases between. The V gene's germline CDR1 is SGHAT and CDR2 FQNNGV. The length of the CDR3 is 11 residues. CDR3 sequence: CASNGAGEEFF. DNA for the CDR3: TGTGCCAGCAACGGTGCCGGGGAGGAGTTCTTC.

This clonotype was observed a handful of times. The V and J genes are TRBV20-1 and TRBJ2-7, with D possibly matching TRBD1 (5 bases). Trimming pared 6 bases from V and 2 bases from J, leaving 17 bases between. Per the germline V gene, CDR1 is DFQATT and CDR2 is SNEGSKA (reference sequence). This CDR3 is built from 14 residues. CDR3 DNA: TGCAGTGCACAGTCGTACAGGCAAACCTACGAGCAGTACTTC. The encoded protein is CSAQSYRQTYEQYF.

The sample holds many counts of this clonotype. The CDR3 loop reads CASSGLGLEQFF. In DNA, the CDR3 is TGTGCCAGCAGTGGACTGGGGCTGGAGCAGTTCTTC. The gene calls are TRBV6-2 or TRBV6-3 and TRBJ2-1; D could derive from TRBD1 or TRBD2 (5 bases each). The CDR3 runs to 12 residues. V lost 5 bases and J 10 bases, leaving 12 bases between the germline ends. In germline, CDR1 is MNHEY, CDR2 SVGEGT.

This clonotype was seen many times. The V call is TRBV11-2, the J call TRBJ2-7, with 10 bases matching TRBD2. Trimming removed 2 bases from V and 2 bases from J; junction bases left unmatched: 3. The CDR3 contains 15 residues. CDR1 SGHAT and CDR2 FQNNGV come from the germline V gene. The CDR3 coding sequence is TGTGCCAGCAGCTTAAGCGGGAGGGGAACCTACGAGCAGTACTTC. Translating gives CASSLSGRGTYEQYF.

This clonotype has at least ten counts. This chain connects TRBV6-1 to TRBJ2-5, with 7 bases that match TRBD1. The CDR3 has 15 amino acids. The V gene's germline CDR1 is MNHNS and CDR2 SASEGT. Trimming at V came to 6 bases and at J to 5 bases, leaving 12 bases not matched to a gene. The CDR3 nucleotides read TGTGCCAGCAGCCCCGGGCAGGGGGTCCGGGAGACCCAGTACTTC. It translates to CASSPGQGVRETQYF.

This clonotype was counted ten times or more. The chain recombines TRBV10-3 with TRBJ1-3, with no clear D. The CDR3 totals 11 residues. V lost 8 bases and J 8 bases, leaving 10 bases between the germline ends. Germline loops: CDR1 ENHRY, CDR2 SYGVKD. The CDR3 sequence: CAIGFSDTIYF. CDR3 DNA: TGTGCCATCGGCTTTTCAGACACCATATATTTT.